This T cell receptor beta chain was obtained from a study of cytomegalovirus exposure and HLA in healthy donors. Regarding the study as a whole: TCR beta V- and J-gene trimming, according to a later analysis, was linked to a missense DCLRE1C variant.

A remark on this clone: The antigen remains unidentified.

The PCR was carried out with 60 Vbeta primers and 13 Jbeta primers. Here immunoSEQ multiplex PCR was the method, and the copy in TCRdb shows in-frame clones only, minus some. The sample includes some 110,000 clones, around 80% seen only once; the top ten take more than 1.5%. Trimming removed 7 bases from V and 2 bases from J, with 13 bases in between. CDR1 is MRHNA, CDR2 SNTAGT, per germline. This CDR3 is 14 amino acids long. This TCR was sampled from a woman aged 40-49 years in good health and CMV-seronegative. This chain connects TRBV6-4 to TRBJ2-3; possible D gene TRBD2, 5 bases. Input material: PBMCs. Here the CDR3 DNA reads TGTGCCAGCAAACGAGGGTCTCACACAGATACGCAGTATTTT. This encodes CASKRGSHTDTQYF.